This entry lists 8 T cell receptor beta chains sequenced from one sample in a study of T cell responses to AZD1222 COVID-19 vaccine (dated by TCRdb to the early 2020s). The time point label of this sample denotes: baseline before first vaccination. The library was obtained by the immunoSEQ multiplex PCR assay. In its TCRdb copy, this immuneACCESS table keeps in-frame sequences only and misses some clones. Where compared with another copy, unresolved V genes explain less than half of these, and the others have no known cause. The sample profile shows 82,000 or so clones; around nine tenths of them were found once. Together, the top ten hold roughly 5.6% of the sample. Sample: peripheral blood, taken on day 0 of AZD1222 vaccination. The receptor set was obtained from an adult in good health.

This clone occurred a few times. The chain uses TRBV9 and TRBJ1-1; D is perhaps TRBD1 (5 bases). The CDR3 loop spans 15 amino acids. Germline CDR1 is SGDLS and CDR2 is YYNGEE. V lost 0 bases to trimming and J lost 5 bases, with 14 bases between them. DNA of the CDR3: TGTGCCAGCAGCGTAGAGGCAGGGAGGGAGACTGAAGCTTTCTTT. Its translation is CASSVEAGRETEAFF.

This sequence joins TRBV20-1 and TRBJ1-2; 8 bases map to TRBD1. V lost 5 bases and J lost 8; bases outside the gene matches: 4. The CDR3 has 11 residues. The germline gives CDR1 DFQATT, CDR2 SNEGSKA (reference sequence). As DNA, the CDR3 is TGCAGTGCTGAGGGACAGGAGGGCTACACCTTC. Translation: CSAEGQEGYTF.

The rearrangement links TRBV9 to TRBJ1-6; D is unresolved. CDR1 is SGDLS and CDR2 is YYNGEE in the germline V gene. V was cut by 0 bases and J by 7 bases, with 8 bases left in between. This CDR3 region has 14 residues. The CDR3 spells CASSVAGQNSPLHF. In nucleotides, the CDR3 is TGTGCCAGCAGCGTAGCCGGCCAGAATTCACCCCTCCACTTT.

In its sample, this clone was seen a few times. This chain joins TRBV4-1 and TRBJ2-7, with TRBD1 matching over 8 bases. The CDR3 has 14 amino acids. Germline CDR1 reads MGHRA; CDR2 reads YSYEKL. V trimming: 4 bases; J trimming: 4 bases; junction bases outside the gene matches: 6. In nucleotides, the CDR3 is TGCGCCAGCAGCCGGACAGGGAGTGTATACGAGCAGTACTTC. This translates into CASSRTGSVYEQYF.

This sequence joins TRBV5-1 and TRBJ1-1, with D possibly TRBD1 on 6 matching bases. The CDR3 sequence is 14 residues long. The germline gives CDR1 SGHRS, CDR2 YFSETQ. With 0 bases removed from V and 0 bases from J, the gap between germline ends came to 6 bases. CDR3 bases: TGCGCCAGCAGCTTGGACAGGGTGAACACTGAAGCTTTCTTT. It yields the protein CASSLDRVNTEAFF.

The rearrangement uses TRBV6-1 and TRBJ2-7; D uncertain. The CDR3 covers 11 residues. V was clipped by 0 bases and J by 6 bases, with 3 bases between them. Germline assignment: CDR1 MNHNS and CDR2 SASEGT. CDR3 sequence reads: CASSEAPEQYF. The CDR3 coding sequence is TGTGCCAGCAGTGAAGCGCCCGAGCAGTACTTC.

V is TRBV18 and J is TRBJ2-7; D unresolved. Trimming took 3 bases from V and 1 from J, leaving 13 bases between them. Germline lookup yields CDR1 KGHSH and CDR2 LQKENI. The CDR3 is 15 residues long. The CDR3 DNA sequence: TGTGCCAGCTCACCCCTGGCAGGAACTTCCTACGAGCAGTACTTC. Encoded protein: CASSPLAGTSYEQYF.

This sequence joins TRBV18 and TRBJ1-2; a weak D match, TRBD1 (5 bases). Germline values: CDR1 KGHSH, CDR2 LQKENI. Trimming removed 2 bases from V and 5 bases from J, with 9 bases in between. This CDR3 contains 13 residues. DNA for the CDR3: TGTGCCAGCTCACCAGGGACGCCTTATGGCTACACCTTC. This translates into CASSPGTPYGYTF.